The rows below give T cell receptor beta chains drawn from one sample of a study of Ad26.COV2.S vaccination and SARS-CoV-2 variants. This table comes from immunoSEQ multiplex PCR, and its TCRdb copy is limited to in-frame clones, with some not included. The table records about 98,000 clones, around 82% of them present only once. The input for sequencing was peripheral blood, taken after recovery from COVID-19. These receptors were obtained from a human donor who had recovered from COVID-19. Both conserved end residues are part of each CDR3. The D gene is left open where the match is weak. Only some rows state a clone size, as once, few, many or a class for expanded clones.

CAWSVRAISGYTF	TGTGCCTGGAGTGTACGGGCGATTAGTGGCTACACCTTC	NA	few	TRBV30	TRBJ1-2
CASSSDRAADGNEQFF	TGCGCCAGCAGCTCCGACAGGGCCGCCGACGGTAATGAGCAGTTCTTC	TRBD1	NA	TRBV5-1	TRBJ2-1
CASGPAADGETQYF	TGTGCTAGTGGCCCCGCGGCTGACGGGGAGACCCAGTACTTC	NA	NA	TRBV12-5	TRBJ2-5
CASGTSGKETQYF	TGTGCCAGTGGGACTAGCGGTAAAGAGACCCAGTACTTC	TRBD2	NA	TRBV12-3/TRBV12-4	TRBJ2-5
CASSEVNEQFF	TGTGCCAGCAGTGAAGTAAATGAGCAGTTCTTC	NA	NA	TRBV6-1	TRBJ2-1
CASRETANSPLHF	TGCGCCAGCCGGGAGACGGCGAATTCACCCCTCCACTTT	NA	few	TRBV4-3	TRBJ1-6
CSVDILRVEQFF	TGCAGCGTTGACATCCTCAGGGTTGAGCAGTTCTTC	NA	NA	TRBV29-1	TRBJ2-1
CASSFRALNSPLHF	TGTGCCAGCAGCTTCCGGGCCCTGAATTCACCCCTCCACTTT	NA	NA	TRBV7-2	TRBJ1-6
CASWTGRRGYTF	TGTGCCAGCTGGACAGGGAGGAGGGGCTACACCTTC	TRBD1	NA	TRBV27	TRBJ1-2
CASSFSIRDNYGYTF	TGTGCCAGCAGCTTTAGTATAAGGGACAACTATGGCTACACCTTC	NA	NA	TRBV7-2	TRBJ1-2
CASSESEPGGYSSYNEQFF	TGTGCCAGCAGTGAGAGTGAACCGGGGGGGTATAGCTCCTACAATGAGCAGTTCTTC	TRBD2	NA	TRBV2	TRBJ2-1
CATAPGQNTDTQYF	TGTGCCACAGCCCCGGGACAGAACACAGATACGCAGTATTTT	TRBD1	NA	TRBV15	TRBJ2-3
CATSRRSSSSSGELFF	TGTGCCACCAGCAGGAGGTCGTCATCATCCTCCGGGGAGCTGTTTTTT	NA	NA	TRBV15	TRBJ2-2
CASSPPFGDQGYTDTQYF	TGTGCCAGCTCACCACCTTTCGGAGACCAGGGTTACACAGATACGCAGTATTTT	NA	NA	TRBV18	TRBJ2-3
CASSENAGGPNEQFF	TGCGCCAGCAGTGAGAACGCGGGGGGGCCAAATGAGCAGTTCTTC	TRBD2	NA	TRBV10-1	TRBJ2-1
CASSPMQGSGYGYTF	TGTGCCAGCAGCCCGATGCAGGGAAGTGGCTATGGCTACACCTTC	NA	NA	TRBV3-1/TRBV3-2	TRBJ1-2
CASSPRAADYEQYF	TGTGCCAGCAGCCCCAGAGCCGCGGATTACGAGCAGTACTTC	NA	NA	TRBV21-1	TRBJ2-7
CASSETRHYEQFF	TGTGCCAGCAGTGAGACCCGACATTATGAGCAGTTCTTC	NA	few	TRBV2	TRBJ2-1
CASSSSGGTYEQYF	TGCGCCAGCAGCTCGAGCGGGGGCACCTACGAGCAGTACTTC	TRBD2	NA	TRBV5-1	TRBJ2-7
CSVQRSGNEQFF	TGCAGCGTCCAACGTAGTGGGAATGAGCAGTTCTTC	NA	NA	TRBV29-1	TRBJ2-1
CASGRGTNYGYTF	TGTGCCAGCGGCAGGGGGACTAACTATGGCTACACCTTC	TRBD1	many	TRBV27	TRBJ1-2
CASSYAGGFNSPLHF	TGTGCCAGCAGTTACGCGGGGGGGTTTAATTCACCCCTCCACTTT	NA	NA	TRBV6-5	TRBJ1-6
CASSHRVTGELFF	TGTGCCAGCAGTCACAGGGTTACCGGGGAGCTGTTTTTT	NA	once	TRBV6-5	TRBJ2-2
CASSPRGDSTEAFF	TGTGCCAGCAGCCCCAGAGGGGATAGCACTGAAGCTTTCTTT	NA	NA	TRBV16	TRBJ1-1
CASSPDAGGGYGYTF	TGCGCCAGCAGCCCCGACGCAGGGGGCGGATATGGCTACACCTTC	TRBD1	NA	TRBV4-1	TRBJ1-2
CASSLTPYEQYF	TGTGCCAGCAGCTTAACCCCCTACGAGCAGTACTTC	NA	few	TRBV7-9	TRBJ2-7
CASTDVFSYEQYF	TGTGCCAGCACCGACGTATTCTCCTACGAGCAGTACTTC	NA	once	TRBV11-2	TRBJ2-7
CATRWEQVSGYTF	TGTGCCACCAGATGGGAACAAGTCTCTGGCTACACCTTC	NA	NA	TRBV15	TRBJ1-2
CASSGDGSIYGYTF	TGTGCCAGCAGTGGAGACGGCAGTATCTATGGCTACACCTTC	NA	NA	TRBV2	TRBJ1-2
CASSSLAGTFNEQFF	TGCGCCAGCAGCTCACTAGCGGGGACCTTCAATGAGCAGTTCTTC	TRBD2	NA	TRBV5-1	TRBJ2-1
CASRQDSYEQYF	TGTGCCAGCCGACAGGATTCCTACGAGCAGTACTTC	NA	NA	TRBV11-2	TRBJ2-7
CASSLVGPIETFF	TGTGCCAGCAGTTTAGTGGGGCCTATCGAAACTTTCTTT	NA	NA	TRBV27	TRBJ1-1
CASRGTRGAFF	TGTGCCAGCAGAGGGACCCGGGGTGCTTTCTTT	NA	few	TRBV7-9	TRBJ1-1
CASSSGWDQPQHF	TGTGCCAGCTCGTCGGGGTGGGATCAGCCCCAGCATTTT	NA	NA	TRBV18	TRBJ1-5
CASSQQVFFLSNQPQHF	TGCGCCAGCAGTCAACAGGTCTTTTTTTTGAGCAATCAGCCCCAGCATTTT	NA	NA	TRBV23-1	TRBJ1-5
CASSPGPRAREQYF	TGTGCCAGCAGCCCGGGACCCCGGGCTAGAGAGCAGTACTTC	NA	NA	TRBV6-5	TRBJ2-7
CASSPGWGNEKLFF	TGTGCCAGCTCACCAGGGTGGGGGAATGAAAAACTGTTTTTT	NA	NA	TRBV18	TRBJ1-4
CASTDSGEKLFF	TGTGCCAGCACCGACTCGGGTGAAAAACTGTTTTTT	NA	NA	TRBV6-6	TRBJ1-4
CASSPGTGYGYTF	TGTGCCAGCAGCCCCGGGACAGGGTATGGCTACACCTTC	TRBD1	once	TRBV7-2	TRBJ1-2
CAWELGLTNSPLHF	TGTGCCTGGGAATTAGGACTGACGAATTCACCCCTCCACTTT	NA	NA	TRBV30	TRBJ1-6
CASSPWTSGGAGETQYF	TGTGCCAGCAGCCCCTGGACTAGCGGGGGGGCTGGAGAGACCCAGTACTTC	TRBD2	NA	TRBV11-2	TRBJ2-5